What follows are 6 T cell receptor beta chains derived from one specimen sequenced in a study of CD8 T cells in ankylosing spondylitis. MiXCR, applied by TCRdb to the 5' RACE reads, yields one record per CDR3 protein. The repertoire holds some 270,000 distinct CDR3 sequences, with 18% as singletons. The sequencing input was blood, either unsorted or a sorted T cell fraction (not recorded which). The receptors shown here come from a male donor with ankylosing spondylitis or in good health (not recorded which).

This clonotype was observed a few times. The rearrangement links TRBV4-1 to TRBJ2-7, with 8 bases fitting TRBD1. Germline V gene sequence: CDR1 MGHRA, CDR2 YSYEKL. CDR3 length: 14 amino acids. The V and J ends lost 4 bases and 2 bases, in that order; junction bases with no gene match: 4. The CDR3 DNA is TGCGCCAGCAGCCCGGGACAGGACCCCTACGAGCAGTACTTC. It encodes CASSPGQDPYEQYF.

The sample holds a few counts of this clonotype. V gene TRBV6-1 combines with J gene TRBJ1-5; maybe TRBD1 (5 bases). V lost 6 bases to trimming and J lost 7 bases, with 16 bases between them. Per the germline V gene, CDR1 is MNHNS and CDR2 is SASEGT. CDR3 length: 14 amino acids. CDR3 residues: CASRPGAGAQPQHF. In DNA form, the CDR3 reads TGTGCCAGCAGACCCGGGGCCGGGGCCCAGCCCCAGCATTTT.

The table lists this clonotype with a few counts. The chain employs TRBV6-1 and TRBJ2-7; 9 positions match TRBD2. Germline V gene lookup returns CDR1 MNHNS and CDR2 SASEGT. The CDR3 extends over 15 amino acids. V shed 0 bases and J 1 base; nucleotides not matched to a gene: 1. As DNA, the CDR3 is TGTGCCAGCAGTGAAGCGCTAGCGGGGTCCTACGAGCAGTACTTC. Amino acids: CASSEALAGSYEQYF.

The chain combines TRBV7-2 with TRBJ2-2; the D is unclear. The CDR3 contains 15 residues. Germline assignment: CDR1 SGHTA and CDR2 FQGNSA. V was cut by 3 bases and J by 4 bases, with 12 bases left in between. The CDR3 DNA is TGTGCCAGCAGCTTGTTAATGGCGAGCACCGGGGAGCTGTTTTTT. It encodes CASSLLMASTGELFF.

This chain links TRBV7-6 with TRBJ2-1; TRBD2 matches 10 bases. Trimming took 2 bases from V and 10 from J; bases not matched to a gene: 8. The CDR3 covers 15 residues. Looked up from germline, CDR1 is SGHVS and CDR2 is FNYEAQ. CDR3 amino acids: CASSLLAGEIWEQFF. As DNA, the CDR3 is TGTGCCAGCAGCTTACTAGCGGGAGAAATATGGGAGCAGTTCTTC.

This clonotype was recorded many times. J is TRBJ1-5 and V is TRBV10-3; a possible D gene is TRBD1 (5 bases). In germline, CDR1 is ENHRY, CDR2 SYGVKD. The CDR3 contains 15 residues. Trimming cost V 10 bases and J 0 bases, with 16 bases left between them. CDR3 amino acids: CATAAGLYSNQPQHF. The CDR3 DNA is TGTGCCACTGCTGCAGGGCTCTATAGCAATCAGCCCCAGCATTTT.